The count of the clone carrying this T cell receptor (beta chain) is one. Its antigen is as yet unknown. The second PCR ran roughly 7 to 12 cycles with a sample-barcoded 5' primer and J-beta primers. Each cDNA molecule was tagged by a template-switch adaptor with 12 random nucleotides. TCRdb re-called the 5' RACE reads through MiXCR, storing one row per CDR3 protein. This table holds hundreds of thousands of distinct CDR3 sequences, approximately 43% found once. These data come from a study of blood T cells in healthy people across ages. Study results and limitations: Long-lived donors exceeded aged donors in naive CD4+ cells and diversity.

The CDR3 covers 14 residues. V lost 3 bases to trimming and J lost 5 bases, with 13 bases between them. Germline assignment: CDR1 LGHDT and CDR2 YNNKEL (reference sequence). The TCR was taken from a woman aged 55-75 years in good health. Sequenced sample: blood. The V gene is TRBV3-1, the J gene TRBJ1-1, with a tentative D call TRBD1 (6 bases). Written as DNA, the CDR3 is TGTGCCAGCAGCCAGCAGGGGCGCGGGACTGAAGCTTTCTTT. Protein sequence: CASSQQGRGTEAFF.